This is a list of T cell receptor beta chains from one sample in a study of T cells in Graves' hyperthyroidism and ophthalmopathy. In TCRdb, the multiplex PCR reads were re-called with MiXCR into one record per CDR3 protein. In the table there are under 70,000 distinct CDR3 sequences, about 50% of which are singletons. The sample comprised blood. These receptors came from a woman aged 55-70 years with Graves' ophthalmopathy. CDR3s include the opening cysteine and the closing phenylalanine or tryptophan. Fields, in order: clone size, D gene, V gene, J gene, CDR3 protein, CDR3 DNA. The D gene is left open where the match is weak. Where a row states a size, it is once, few, many or the class of an expanded clone; other rows omit it.

clone size: many
D gene: TRBD1
V gene: TRBV6-2/TRBV6-3
J gene: TRBJ1-6
CDR3 protein: CASRAGQGDNSPLHF
CDR3 DNA: TGTGCCAGCAGGGCCGGACAGGGAGATAATTCACCCCTCCACTTT

clone size: many
D gene: .
V gene: TRBV11-2
J gene: TRBJ2-7
CDR3 protein: CASSFGGTAYEQYF
CDR3 DNA: TGTGCCAGCAGCTTTGGCGGCACTGCCTACGAGCAGTACTTC

clone size: .
D gene: .
V gene: TRBV2
J gene: TRBJ2-1
CDR3 protein: CASRASAGGQFF
CDR3 DNA: TGTGCCAGCAGGGCTAGCGCTGGGGGGCAGTTCTTC

clone size: .
D gene: .
V gene: TRBV6-1
J gene: TRBJ2-1
CDR3 protein: CASSEAGGLQFF
CDR3 DNA: TGTGCCAGCAGTGAAGCAGGGGGATTGCAGTTCTTC

clone size: .
D gene: TRBD1
V gene: TRBV7-9
J gene: TRBJ1-1
CDR3 protein: CSSSLGQSYREAFF
CDR3 DNA: TGTTCCAGCAGCTTGGGACAGTCCTACAGGGAAGCTTTCTTT

clone size: many
D gene: .
V gene: TRBV19
J gene: TRBJ1-1
CDR3 protein: CASSIAGQRRAFF
CDR3 DNA: TGTGCCAGTAGTATAGCGGGGCAGCGGCGGGCTTTCTTT

clone size: .
D gene: .
V gene: TRBV18
J gene: TRBJ1-1
CDR3 protein: CASSPPEDPTEAFF
CDR3 DNA: TGTGCCAGCTCACCTCCCGAAGACCCCACTGAAGCTTTCTTT

clone size: many
D gene: TRBD2
V gene: TRBV5-4
J gene: TRBJ2-3
CDR3 protein: CASSSRAGGRADTQYF
CDR3 DNA: TGTGCCAGCAGTTCCCGAGCGGGGGGGCGGGCAGATACGCAGTATTTT

clone size: medium-sized
D gene: .
V gene: TRBV29-1
J gene: TRBJ1-2
CDR3 protein: CSVDGAAGVYGYTF
CDR3 DNA: TGCAGCGTTGATGGTGCGGCGGGTGTATATGGCTACACCTTC

clone size: medium-sized
D gene: .
V gene: TRBV15
J gene: TRBJ2-1
CDR3 protein: CATSRERNERQFF
CDR3 DNA: TGTGCCACCAGCAGAGAACGCAATGAGCGGCAGTTCTTC

clone size: .
D gene: .
V gene: TRBV20-1
J gene: TRBJ1-1
CDR3 protein: CSARDWAGTEAFF
CDR3 DNA: TGCAGTGCTAGAGATTGGGCGGGTACTGAAGCTTTCTTT

clone size: .
D gene: TRBD2
V gene: TRBV12-3/TRBV12-4
J gene: TRBJ2-7
CDR3 protein: CASSLRLAGGQYF
CDR3 DNA: TGTGCCAGCAGTTTGCGACTAGCGGGGGGGCAGTACTTC

clone size: .
D gene: .
V gene: TRBV3-1
J gene: TRBJ2-7
CDR3 protein: CASGQDSGGLSYEQYF
CDR3 DNA: TGCGCCAGCGGCCAAGATTCGGGGGGCCTCTCCTACGAGCAGTACTTC

clone size: .
D gene: .
V gene: TRBV7-6
J gene: TRBJ2-7
CDR3 protein: CASSQTGSGEQYF
CDR3 DNA: TGTGCCAGCAGTCAAACAGGGTCGGGGGAGCAGTACTTC

clone size: .
D gene: .
V gene: TRBV2
J gene: TRBJ1-2
CDR3 protein: CASSEARGGYTF
CDR3 DNA: TGTGCCAGCAGTGAAGCGCGTGGTGGCTACACCTTC

clone size: .
D gene: .
V gene: TRBV29-1
J gene: TRBJ2-3
CDR3 protein: CSVRFPGKADTQYF
CDR3 DNA: TGCAGCGTTCGTTTCCCAGGGAAAGCAGATACGCAGTATTTT

clone size: many
D gene: .
V gene: TRBV6-1
J gene: TRBJ2-7
CDR3 protein: CASSEPAGWSYEQYF
CDR3 DNA: TGTGCCAGCAGTGAACCGGCAGGGTGGTCCTACGAGCAGTACTTC

clone size: many
D gene: .
V gene: TRBV6-2/TRBV6-3
J gene: TRBJ2-7
CDR3 protein: CASSYRRATGTDSHEQYF
CDR3 DNA: TGTGCCAGCAGTTACAGGAGGGCGACCGGGACCGACAGCCACGAGCAGTACTTC

clone size: .
D gene: .
V gene: TRBV10-3
J gene: TRBJ1-1
CDR3 protein: CAISESGLGDNEAFF
CDR3 DNA: TGTGCCATCAGTGAGTCGGGACTAGGGGACAATGAAGCTTTCTTT

clone size: many
D gene: TRBD1
V gene: TRBV5-6
J gene: TRBJ1-4
CDR3 protein: CASRPGQSPTNEKLFF
CDR3 DNA: TGTGCCAGCCGACCGGGACAGAGTCCAACTAATGAAAAACTGTTTTTT

clone size: once
D gene: .
V gene: TRBV7-2
J gene: TRBJ2-2
CDR3 protein: CASSVDRGYTGELFF
CDR3 DNA: TGTGCCAGCAGCGTGGACCGGGGGTACACCGGGGAGCTGTTTTTT

clone size: .
D gene: .
V gene: TRBV7-9
J gene: TRBJ1-4
CDR3 protein: CASSLGNPNEKLFF
CDR3 DNA: TGTGCCAGCAGCTTAGGGAATCCTAATGAAAAACTGTTTTTT

clone size: many
D gene: .
V gene: TRBV28
J gene: TRBJ2-2
CDR3 protein: CASSFPFGAGELFF
CDR3 DNA: TGTGCCAGCAGTTTTCCTTTTGGAGCCGGGGAGCTGTTTTTT

clone size: .
D gene: TRBD2
V gene: TRBV7-2
J gene: TRBJ2-1
CDR3 protein: CASSASSGTHNEQFF
CDR3 DNA: TGTGCCAGCAGTGCTTCCAGCGGGACCCACAATGAGCAGTTCTTC

clone size: .
D gene: .
V gene: TRBV7-2
J gene: TRBJ1-2
CDR3 protein: CASSQAATGNTF
CDR3 DNA: TGCGCCAGCAGCCAAGCCGCAACTGGAAACACCTTC

clone size: many
D gene: TRBD2
V gene: TRBV20-1
J gene: TRBJ2-1
CDR3 protein: CSARDGLAGSEQFF
CDR3 DNA: TGCAGTGCTAGAGATGGGCTAGCGGGGAGTGAGCAGTTCTTC

clone size: .
D gene: .
V gene: TRBV12-3/TRBV12-4
J gene: TRBJ1-4
CDR3 protein: CASRGTSGEKLFF
CDR3 DNA: TGTGCCAGCAGGGGGACATCCGGTGAAAAACTGTTTTTT

clone size: .
D gene: TRBD2
V gene: TRBV4-2
J gene: TRBJ2-1
CDR3 protein: CASSQRGGGAKEQFF
CDR3 DNA: TGTGCCAGCAGCCAACGAGGCGGGGGGGCCAAAGAGCAGTTCTTC

clone size: .
D gene: .
V gene: TRBV5-4
J gene: TRBJ2-3
CDR3 protein: CVSSQYPGLEALTDTQYF
CDR3 DNA: TGTGTCAGCAGCCAGTATCCGGGACTGGAGGCCCTCACAGATACGCAGTATTTT

clone size: .
D gene: TRBD2
V gene: TRBV20-1
J gene: TRBJ2-7
CDR3 protein: CSARDQASGSYEQYF
CDR3 DNA: TGCAGTGCTAGAGATCAGGCTAGCGGGAGCTACGAGCAGTACTTC

clone size: .
D gene: .
V gene: TRBV2
J gene: TRBJ1-1
CDR3 protein: CASSATTGTRNTEAFF
CDR3 DNA: TGTGCCAGCAGTGCTACCACCGGGACTCGGAACACTGAAGCTTTCTTT

clone size: once
D gene: .
V gene: TRBV19
J gene: TRBJ1-6
CDR3 protein: CASSMTANNSPLHF
CDR3 DNA: TGTGCCAGTAGTATGACAGCAAATAATTCACCCCTCCACTTT

clone size: .
D gene: .
V gene: TRBV5-1
J gene: TRBJ1-1
CDR3 protein: CASSSQAGGLGTEAFF
CDR3 DNA: TGCGCCAGCAGCTCCCAAGCGGGGGGGCTAGGTACTGAAGCTTTCTTT

clone size: many
D gene: .
V gene: TRBV6-2/TRBV6-3
J gene: TRBJ2-7
CDR3 protein: CASSSWKQGREQYF
CDR3 DNA: TGTGCCAGCAGCTCCTGGAAGCAGGGTCGCGAGCAGTACTTC

clone size: medium-sized
D gene: .
V gene: TRBV15
J gene: TRBJ1-4
CDR3 protein: CATSRPSEGADEKLFF
CDR3 DNA: TGTGCCACCAGCAGGCCTTCGGAAGGGGCAGATGAAAAACTGTTTTTT

clone size: many
D gene: .
V gene: TRBV5-1
J gene: TRBJ1-2
CDR3 protein: CASSPAGPFNYGYTF
CDR3 DNA: TGCGCCAGCAGCCCCGCGGGGCCGTTTAACTATGGCTACACCTTC

clone size: many
D gene: .
V gene: TRBV20-1
J gene: TRBJ2-5
CDR3 protein: CSARWAEGETQYF
CDR3 DNA: TGCAGTGCCCGCTGGGCCGAGGGGGAGACCCAGTACTTC

clone size: many
D gene: .
V gene: TRBV12-1
J gene: TRBJ1-1
CDR3 protein: CASSFRFTNTEAFF
CDR3 DNA: TGTGCCAGCAGCTTTCGTTTTACGAACACTGAAGCTTTCTTT

clone size: once
D gene: TRBD1
V gene: TRBV19
J gene: TRBJ2-7
CDR3 protein: CARESSGTGVREQYF
CDR3 DNA: TGTGCCAGAGAGTCATCCGGGACAGGGGTCCGGGAGCAGTACTTC

clone size: .
D gene: .
V gene: TRBV5-1
J gene: TRBJ2-3
CDR3 protein: CASSSSLSRGRFADTQYF
CDR3 DNA: TGCGCCAGCAGCTCCTCCCTGTCGAGAGGGAGGTTTGCAGATACGCAGTATTTT

clone size: many
D gene: .
V gene: TRBV7-2
J gene: TRBJ1-1
CDR3 protein: CASSLVVRVGDEAFF
CDR3 DNA: TGTGCCAGCAGCTTAGTTGTTAGGGTCGGTGATGAAGCTTTCTTT

clone size: .
D gene: .
V gene: TRBV28
J gene: TRBJ2-7
CDR3 protein: CASSLGRMGEQYF
CDR3 DNA: TGTGCCAGCAGTTTAGGGCGGATGGGTGAGCAGTACTTC

clone size: .
D gene: TRBD2
V gene: TRBV27
J gene: TRBJ2-6
CDR3 protein: CASSLMTSGSSSGANVLTF
CDR3 DNA: TGTGCCAGCAGTTTAATGACTAGCGGGAGTAGCTCTGGGGCCAACGTCCTGACTTTC

clone size: many
D gene: .
V gene: TRBV3-1
J gene: TRBJ2-2
CDR3 protein: CASSQDYRGGELFF
CDR3 DNA: TGTGCCAGCAGCCAAGATTACCGCGGTGGGGAGCTGTTTTTT

clone size: many
D gene: .
V gene: TRBV7-9
J gene: TRBJ1-2
CDR3 protein: CASSHRVSTGPGYTF
CDR3 DNA: TGTGCCAGCAGCCACAGGGTCTCAACGGGACCAGGCTACACCTTC

clone size: many
D gene: .
V gene: TRBV12-3/TRBV12-4
J gene: TRBJ1-3
CDR3 protein: CASSLTVGNTIYF
CDR3 DNA: TGTGCCAGCAGTTTGACAGTTGGAAACACCATATATTTT

clone size: .
D gene: TRBD1
V gene: TRBV20-1
J gene: TRBJ2-7
CDR3 protein: CSAREPGTGNYEQYF
CDR3 DNA: TGCAGTGCTAGAGAACCCGGGACAGGGAACTACGAGCAGTACTTC

clone size: .
D gene: .
V gene: TRBV19
J gene: TRBJ2-2
CDR3 protein: CASSISGAGELFF
CDR3 DNA: TGTGCCAGTAGTATATCAGGGGCAGGGGAGCTGTTTTTT

clone size: .
D gene: TRBD1
V gene: TRBV12-3/TRBV12-4
J gene: TRBJ2-7
CDR3 protein: CASSLDGTGDAYEQYF
CDR3 DNA: TGTGCCAGCAGTTTAGACGGGACAGGGGACGCCTACGAGCAGTACTTC

clone size: once
D gene: TRBD1
V gene: TRBV5-6
J gene: TRBJ1-2
CDR3 protein: CASSLGQGIYGYTF
CDR3 DNA: TGTGCCAGCAGCTTGGGACAGGGGATCTATGGCTACACCTTC

clone size: .
D gene: TRBD1
V gene: TRBV19
J gene: TRBJ2-1
CDR3 protein: CASRPGTGGNEQFF
CDR3 DNA: TGTGCCAGTAGACCGGGGACAGGGGGCAATGAGCAGTTCTTC

clone size: .
D gene: .
V gene: TRBV4-1
J gene: TRBJ1-6
CDR3 protein: CASSQPDGSLSPLHF
CDR3 DNA: TGCGCCAGCAGCCAACCCGACGGTAGTCTTTCACCCCTCCACTTT

clone size: medium-sized
D gene: .
V gene: TRBV20-1
J gene: TRBJ2-7
CDR3 protein: CSARGGWLARDEQYF
CDR3 DNA: TGCAGTGCTAGAGGTGGGTGGCTAGCGAGGGACGAGCAGTACTTC